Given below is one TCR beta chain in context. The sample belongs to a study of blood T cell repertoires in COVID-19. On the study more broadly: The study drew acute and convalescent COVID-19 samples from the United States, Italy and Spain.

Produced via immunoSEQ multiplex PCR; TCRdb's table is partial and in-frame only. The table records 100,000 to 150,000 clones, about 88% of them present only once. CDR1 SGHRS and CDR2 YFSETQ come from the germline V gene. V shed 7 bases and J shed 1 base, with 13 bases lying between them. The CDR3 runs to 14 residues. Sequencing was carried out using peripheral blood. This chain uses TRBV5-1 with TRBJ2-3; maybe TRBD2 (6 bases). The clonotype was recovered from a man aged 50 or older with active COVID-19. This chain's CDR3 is CASYSEGGTDTQYF. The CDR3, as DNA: TGCGCCAGCTACTCGGAGGGCGGCACAGATACGCAGTATTTT.